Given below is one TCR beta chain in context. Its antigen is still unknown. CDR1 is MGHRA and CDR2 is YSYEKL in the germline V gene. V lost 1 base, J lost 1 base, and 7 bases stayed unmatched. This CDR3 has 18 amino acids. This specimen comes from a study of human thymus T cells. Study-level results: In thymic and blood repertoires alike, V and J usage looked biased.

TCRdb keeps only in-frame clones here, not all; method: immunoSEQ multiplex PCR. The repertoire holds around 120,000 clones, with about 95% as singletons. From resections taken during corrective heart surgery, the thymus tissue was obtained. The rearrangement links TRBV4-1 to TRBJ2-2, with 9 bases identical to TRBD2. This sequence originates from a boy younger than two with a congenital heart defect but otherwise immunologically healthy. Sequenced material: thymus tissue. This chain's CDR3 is CASSQVRLAGRNTGELFF. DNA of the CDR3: TGCGCCAGCAGCCAAGTTCGGCTAGCGGGGAGGAACACCGGGGAGCTGTTTTTT.